Below, 9 T cell receptor beta chains from the same sample are listed, as sequenced in a study of ipilimumab plus nivolumab after autologous stem cell transplantation. Produced via immunoSEQ multiplex PCR; TCRdb's table is partial and in-frame only. The sample records more than 20,000 clones, 77% being singletons. This sample comprised PBMCs, obtained in a trial of ipilimumab plus nivolumab as post-transplant consolidation. The origin of the receptors is a male donor with diffuse large B-cell lymphoma.

This clone appeared once. The rearrangement uses TRBV6-5 and TRBJ2-7; D is perhaps TRBD1 or TRBD2 (5 bases each). Trimming cost V 6 bases and J 0 bases, with 12 bases left between them. The CDR3 is made up of 14 amino acids. Per the germline V gene, CDR1 is MNHEY and CDR2 is SVGAGI. CDR3 sequence (DNA): TGTGCCAGCAGCCCCGGGACGGTCTCCTACGAGCAGTACTTC. Its protein product is CASSPGTVSYEQYF.

This clone was counted only a few times. The chain joins TRBV2 to TRBJ2-7; D gene uncertain. Trimming cost V 6 bases and J 6 bases, with 9 bases left between them. The CDR3 extends over 11 amino acids. Germline V gene data show CDR1 as SNHLY and CDR2 as FYNNEI. In nucleotides, the CDR3 is TGTGCCAGCAGCGAGAGGCCCGAGCAGTACTTC. Amino acid sequence: CASSERPEQYF.

V is TRBV2 and J is TRBJ2-2, with 7 bases that match TRBD1. Trimming took 3 bases from V and 1 from J; bases not matched to a gene: 5. Germline V gene data show CDR1 as SNHLY and CDR2 as FYNNEI. The CDR3 has 16 amino acids. CDR3 sequence reads: CASSEGTVENTGELFF. For the CDR3, the DNA is TGTGCCAGCAGTGAGGGGACAGTTGAGAACACCGGGGAGCTGTTTTTT.

The V and J genes are TRBV7-2 and TRBJ1-1; D is undetermined. The germline gives CDR1 SGHTA, CDR2 FQGNSA. CDR3 length equals 13 residues. The V gene lost 5 bases and the J gene lost 1 base, with 8 bases spanning the gap. CDR3 in amino acids: CASSRSENTEAFF. As DNA, the CDR3 is TGTGCCAGCAGCCGATCGGAGAACACTGAAGCTTTCTTT. Full variable domain (missing parts from reference TRBV7-2 and TRBJ1-1): GAGVSQSPSNKVTEKGKDVELRCDPISGHTALYWYRQSLGQGLEFLIYFQGNSAPDKSGLPSDRFSAERTGGSVSTLTIQRTQQEDSAVYLCASSRSENTEAFFGQGTRLTVV.

The chain is built from TRBV29-1 and TRBJ2-1; 12 bases align to TRBD2. The length of the CDR3 is 13 residues. In germline, CDR1 is SQVTM, CDR2 ANQGSEA. The CDR3 nucleotides read TGCAGTCACACTAGCGGGGGGCACAATGAGCAGTTCTTC. It yields the protein CSHTSGGHNEQFF.

Comments on this clone: Other DNA sequences in this sample translate to the same CDR3. The chain carries TRBV5-5 and TRBJ2-7, with unresolved D. Looked up from germline, CDR1 is SGHKS and CDR2 is YYEKEE (reference sequence). This CDR3 comprises 13 residues. Trimming pared 4 bases from V and 0 bases from J, leaving 8 bases between. CDR3 protein: CASSLESSYEQYF. The CDR3 bases are TGTGCCAGCAGCCTAGAGAGCTCCTACGAGCAGTACTTC.

The chain is built from TRBV5-1 and TRBJ2-1; possibly TRBD1 for D (5 bases). The CDR3 has 15 residues. Trimming took 6 bases from V and 9 from J, leaving 22 bases between them. CDR1 and CDR2 from the germline V gene are SGHRS and YFSETQ. CDR3 DNA: TGCGCCAGCAAGATGCAGGACACCCAGGTCGGTGAGCAGTTCTTC. Its translation is CASKMQDTQVGEQFF.

This clone was detected only once. The chain has TRBV6-1 and TRBJ1-2, with TRBD1 identical over 9 bases. This CDR3 spans 15 amino acids. The V gene's germline CDR1 is MNHNS and CDR2 SASEGT. Trimming at V came to 2 bases and at J to 4 bases, leaving 5 bases not matched to a gene. CDR3 in amino acids: CASSELGTGIYGYTF. The CDR3 region has the DNA TGTGCCAGCAGTGAATTGGGGACAGGGATCTATGGCTACACCTTC.

V and J are TRBV5-8 and TRBJ1-1; D is undetermined. The CDR3 runs 12 residues. With 3 bases removed from V and 11 bases from J, the gap between germline ends came to 14 bases. CDR1 is SGHTS and CDR2 is YDEGEE in the germline V gene. CDR3 loop: CASSSAVLGAFF. The CDR3 bases are TGTGCCAGCAGCTCGGCGGTCCTGGGGGCTTTCTTT.